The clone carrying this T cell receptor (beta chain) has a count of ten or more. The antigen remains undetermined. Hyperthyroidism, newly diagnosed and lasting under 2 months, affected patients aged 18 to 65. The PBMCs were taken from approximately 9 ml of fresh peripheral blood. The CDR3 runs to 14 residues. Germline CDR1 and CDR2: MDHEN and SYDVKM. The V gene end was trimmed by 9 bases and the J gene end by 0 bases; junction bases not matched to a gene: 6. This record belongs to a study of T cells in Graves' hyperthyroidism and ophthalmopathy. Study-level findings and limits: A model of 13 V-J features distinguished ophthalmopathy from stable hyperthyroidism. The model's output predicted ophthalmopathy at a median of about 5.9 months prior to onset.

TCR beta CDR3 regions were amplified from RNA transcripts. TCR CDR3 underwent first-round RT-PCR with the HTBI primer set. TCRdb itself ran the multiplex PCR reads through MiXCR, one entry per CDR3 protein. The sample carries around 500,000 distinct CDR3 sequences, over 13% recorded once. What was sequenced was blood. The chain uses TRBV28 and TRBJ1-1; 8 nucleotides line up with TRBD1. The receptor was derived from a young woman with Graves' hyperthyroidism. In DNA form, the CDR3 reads TGTGCCAGTGGGACAGGCGCCTTGAACACTGAAGCTTTCTTT. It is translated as CASGTGALNTEAFF.